The 13 T cell receptor beta chains listed next were all sequenced from one sample in a study of T-cell memory formation after mild COVID-19 (dated by TCRdb to the early 2020s). The protocol used for the library was 5' RACE. Sequencing was carried out with an Illumina NovaSeq 6000. Using fastp at Q25 and MiXCR, TCRdb reprocessed the public reads and kept productive beta chains. Each entry is one CDR3 protein sequence, shown with its most common DNA and genes. This sample lists 150,000 to 200,000 distinct CDR3 sequences; around a third were detected once. The top ten clonotypes cover more than 10% of the sample. The sequencing input was PBMCs or a T cell subset sorted from them (not recorded which). These receptor sequences come from an adult woman who had mild COVID-19 (a few samples of this study predate the infection). The sample titles of this study are shuffled in the database, so cell type and time point are left out; the donor was told from shared clones.

The chain combines TRBV5-1 with TRBJ2-3; D not certain. Trimming removed 0 bases from V and 5 bases from J, with 7 bases in between. The CDR3 is made up of 13 amino acids. Germline values: CDR1 SGHRS, CDR2 YFSETQ. In nucleotides, the CDR3 is TGCGCCAGCAGCTTGGAGGCCCAAGATACGCAGTATTTT. This translates into CASSLEAQDTQYF. Complete variable domain (other parts from reference TRBV5-1 and TRBJ2-3): KAGVTQTPRYLIKTRGQQVTLSCSPISGHRSVSWYQQTPGQGLQFLFEYFSETQRNKGNFPGRFSGRQFSNSRSEMNVSTLELGDSALYLCASSLEAQDTQYFGPGTRLTVL.

The CDR3 DNA reads as TGCGCCAGCAGCTTTGAGACAGGGGGGAGGGAGCAGTACTTC. Protein: CASSFETGGREQYF. The rearrangement joins TRBV5-1 to TRBJ2-7, with 9 bases identical to TRBD1. The germline V gene encodes CDR1 SGHRS and CDR2 YFSETQ. With V trimmed by 2 bases and J by 7 bases, 7 bases remained unmatched. The CDR3 totals 14 residues.

This chain links TRBV19 with TRBJ1-1; D might be TRBD1 (5 bases). The CDR3 is made up of 13 amino acids. Per the germline V gene, CDR1 is LNHDA and CDR2 is SQIVND (reference sequence). V was trimmed by 7 bases and J by 3 bases, leaving 12 bases between them. Here the CDR3 DNA reads TGTGCCAGTATCAACCCACAGGACACTGAAGCTTTCTTT. Its protein is CASINPQDTEAFF.

This clonotype occurred a few times. The rearrangement joins TRBV5-1 to TRBJ2-1; 9 positions match TRBD2. V shed 4 bases and J 4 bases; nucleotides not matched to a gene: 12. There are 17 residues in the CDR3. Per the germline V gene, CDR1 is SGHRS and CDR2 is YFSETQ. This CDR3 is CASSRISGGAGYNEQFF. CDR3 nucleotide sequence: TGCGCCAGCAGCAGGATTAGCGGGGGCGCCGGTTACAATGAGCAGTTCTTC.

This clonotype turned up a few times. The CDR3 here is CASSEDRIGGTDTQYF. DNA of the CDR3: TGTGCCAGCAGTGAGGACAGAATCGGGGGCACAGATACGCAGTATTTT. This chain links TRBV25-1 with TRBJ2-3, with D perhaps matching TRBD1 (6 bases). The ends were cut back, 3 bases at V and 1 base at J, with 14 bases in the middle. CDR1 MGHDK and CDR2 SYGVNS come from the germline V gene. The CDR3 spans 16 residues.

CDR3 nucleotide sequence: TGTGCCAGCAGGCCTGGGACAGGGGGCCCCTACGAGCAGTACTTC. Translating gives CASRPGTGGPYEQYF. The chain joins TRBV12-3 or TRBV12-4 to TRBJ2-7; 12 positions agree with TRBD1. V gave up 6 bases and J gave up 2 bases; unmatched junction bases: 5. The CDR3 is 15 amino acids.

Only a few counts were recorded for this clonotype. The V call is TRBV6-5, the J call TRBJ2-7; 12 bases align to TRBD2. V was clipped by 6 bases and J by 3 bases; unmatched bases: 9. The CDR3 contains 16 residues. Looked up from germline, CDR1 is MNHEY and CDR2 is SVGAGI. The CDR3 DNA reads TGTGCCAGCAGCCTAACCGGACTAGCGGGGATCTACGAGCAGTACTTC. It encodes CASSLTGLAGIYEQYF.

The sample holds many counts of this clonotype. The chain uses TRBV23-1 and TRBJ2-3; 8 bases are shared with TRBD2. TRBV23-1 is known as an ORF, though its function is uncertain. This CDR3 is built from 21 residues. The V gene end was trimmed by 4 bases and the J gene end by 2 bases; junction bases not matched to a gene: 23. CDR3 residues: CASSRGNGGREDQSSTDTQYF. DNA for the CDR3: TGCGCCAGCAGTCGGGGCAATGGTGGGCGGGAGGACCAGTCGTCCACAGATACGCAGTATTTT.

The chain combines TRBV24-1 with TRBJ2-1; TRBD1 matches 8 bases. CDR3 length: 13 amino acids. The junction had 7 bases not matched to a gene; V was cut back by 4 bases and J by 12 bases. CDR1 and CDR2 (germline): KGHDR, SFDVKD. The CDR3: CATSEDRVGRQFF. The CDR3 region has the DNA TGTGCCACCAGTGAGGACAGGGTTGGAAGGCAGTTCTTC.

This chain connects TRBV6-5 to TRBJ2-2; D call uncertain. The germline V and J ends were trimmed by 6 bases and 0 bases, with 14 bases remaining between them. The CDR3 totals 16 residues. Germline V CDR1 and CDR2: MNHEY, SVGAGI. CDR3 bases: TGTGCCAGCAGCCTAGACGGTCCTACGAACACCGGGGAGCTGTTTTTT. Residues: CASSLDGPTNTGELFF.

This chain uses TRBV7-6 with TRBJ2-3; D is perhaps TRBD1 (5 bases). The CDR3 contains 13 residues. The germline V gene has CDR1 SGHVS and CDR2 FNYEAQ. V lost 1 base and J 4 bases, leaving 6 bases between the germline ends. The CDR3 spells CASSLVRADTQYF. The CDR3 DNA reads TGTGCCAGCAGCTTAGTCAGGGCAGATACGCAGTATTTT.

This clonotype was recorded a few times. The DNA for the CDR3 is TGTGCCAGCAGCCAAGATATGGGGGCTCAAGAATTCTTC. Translated: CASSQDMGAQEFF. The V call is TRBV4-2, the J call TRBJ2-1, with D maybe TRBD1 (6 bases). This CDR3 has 13 residues. Germline V gene lookup returns CDR1 LGHNA and CDR2 YNFKEQ. Trimming took 0 bases from V and 16 from J, leaving 16 bases between them.

This clonotype was picked up one time. The chain carries TRBV6-5 and TRBJ2-7; TRBD2 matches 7 bases. The CDR3 has 14 residues. Trimming cost V 7 bases and J 3 bases; bases outside gene matches: 9. Germline values: CDR1 MNHEY, CDR2 SVGAGI. The CDR3 protein is CASTLGASGYEQYF. CDR3 coding DNA: TGTGCCAGCACCCTAGGGGCTAGCGGCTACGAGCAGTACTTC.